This record looks at one T cell receptor beta chain sequence and its context. These data come from a study of CD8 T cells in Susac syndrome. RNA totalling roughly 0.45 to 1 ug underwent reverse transcription with random hexamers. MiXCR was run by TCRdb on the immunoSEQ multiplex PCR reads, yielding one entry per CDR3 protein. Counted here are 70,000 to 100,000 distinct CDR3 sequences, approximately 96% occurring once; the ten biggest clones make up more than 0.5%. Source material: CD8+ T cells from PBMCs. This clonotype originated in a human donor with Susac syndrome.

DNA for the CDR3: TGCAGCGTTGGACAGGGGGTAGGCGGGGAGCTGTTTTTT. As protein: CSVGQGVGGELFF. V gene TRBV29-1 combines with J gene TRBJ2-2; 9 bases fit TRBD1. This CDR3 spans 13 amino acids. The germline CDR1 and CDR2 sequences are SQVTM and ANQGSEA. V was pared by 4 bases and J by 7 bases, with 4 bases of the junction left unmatched.